The clone carrying this TCR beta chain was picked up a small number of times. In germline, CDR1 is LGHDT, CDR2 YNNKEL (reference sequence). V lost 1 base and J lost 4, with 14 bases in between. The CDR3 has 15 amino acids. The data originate from a study of blood T cell repertoires in COVID-19. Generated by immunoSEQ multiplex PCR, the TCRdb table keeps only in-frame clones and is missing some. The table includes 45,000 or so clones, approximately 86% detected once. The sequence was collected from a man between 40 and 49 years old with active COVID-19. The sequencing input was peripheral blood. This chain connects TRBV3-1 (or the pseudogene TRBV3-2) to TRBJ2-7; D might be TRBD2 (6 bases). The CDR3 region is CASSQGARTNYEQYF. CDR3 coding DNA: TGTGCCAGCAGCCAAGGGGCGAGGACTAATTACGAGCAGTACTTC.